Detailed here is one T cell receptor (beta chain). Its antigen remains unidentified. The germline V and J ends were trimmed by 6 bases and 7 bases, with 10 bases remaining between them. Germline V gene lookup returns CDR1 SGHDN and CDR2 FVKESK. The CDR3 has 12 amino acids. The sample originates from a study of somatic mutations in cytotoxic T cells in rheumatoid arthritis. Broader study findings: There were 8 of 65 patients in whom the largest CD8+ clone exceeded 20% of CD8+ cells. The slightly lower representation of TRBV07 among rheumatoid arthritis patients did not undergo correction for multiple comparisons. Between rheumatoid arthritis patients and age-matched healthy controls, CD8+ T-cell clonality showed no significant difference. Increasing age coincided with elevated CD8+ clonality among rheumatoid arthritis patients, though not among healthy controls.

This table comes from immunoSEQ multiplex PCR, and its TCRdb copy is limited to in-frame clones, with some not included. The table includes approximately 18,000 clones, 74% detected once. The rearrangement uses TRBV14 and TRBJ2-1; D is perhaps TRBD1 (5 bases). The specimen was CD8+ T cells sorted from blood. This receptor was taken from a man in his sixties in good health. The CDR3 is CASRDIGNEQFF. CDR3 coding DNA: TGTGCCAGCAGGGACATTGGGAATGAGCAGTTCTTC.